A selection of T cell receptor beta chains follows, all from one sample in a study of beta chain features in type 1 diabetes. Using immunoSEQ multiplex PCR, the repertoire was profiled, and TCRdb retains in-frame clones only, with some absent. Among 150,000 to 180,000 clones listed, about 9.4% were seen once. The specimen sequenced was central memory CD4+ T cells from blood. Receptors originate from a man under 40 with type 1 diabetes. CDR3s leave out the opening cysteine and the closing phenylalanine or tryptophan. Some rows mark clone size as missing; the rest say once, few, many or name a class of expanded clone.

V: TRBV4-2; J: TRBJ2-1; size: NA; CDR3: ASSQVSSGDRDYNEQF
V: TRBV4-2; J: TRBJ1-1; size: NA; CDR3: ASSQDPGSTEAF
V: TRBV19; J: TRBJ1-5; size: NA; CDR3: ASSIENRNQPQH
V: TRBV2; J: TRBJ2-3; size: NA; CDR3: ASSQTGLNTDTQY
V: TRBV5-1; J: TRBJ2-7; size: NA; CDR3: ASSSAPGQAREQY
V: TRBV11-2; J: TRBJ1-1; size: NA; CDR3: ASSSGFPTEAF
V: TRBV5-1; J: TRBJ2-5; size: few; CDR3: ASSLGASGEETQY
V: TRBV20-1; J: TRBJ1-1; size: NA; CDR3: SAIDREAF
V: TRBV7-9; J: TRBJ2-5; size: many; CDR3: ASSFGAPGTQY
V: TRBV28; J: TRBJ2-3; size: NA; CDR3: ASIPRGGASTDTQY
V: TRBV5-8; J: TRBJ2-5; size: few; CDR3: ASSLITGGQETQY
V: TRBV7-2; J: TRBJ2-6; size: NA; CDR3: ASSLVSSGANVLT
V: TRBV5-1; J: TRBJ2-2; size: few; CDR3: ASSLVRDSNTGELF
V: TRBV4-2; J: TRBJ2-1; size: NA; CDR3: ASSERSEGF
V: TRBV28; J: TRBJ2-3; size: few; CDR3: ASSLSSPAGGTDTQY
V: TRBV27; J: TRBJ2-6; size: NA; CDR3: ASSYHSGANVLT
V: TRBV7-2; J: TRBJ1-2; size: NA; CDR3: ASSAGTEYYGYT
V: TRBV9; J: TRBJ2-1; size: few; CDR3: ASSVVSGSSYNEQF
V: TRBV2; J: TRBJ2-1; size: NA; CDR3: ASAVESGASNEQF
V: TRBV7-2; J: TRBJ2-1; size: NA; CDR3: ASSLRSGSYPEQF
V: TRBV7-9; J: TRBJ1-5; size: NA; CDR3: ASSQTGGSYSNQPQH
V: TRBV4-3; J: TRBJ1-2; size: few; CDR3: ASSSLGGRRNNYGYT
V: TRBV10-3; J: TRBJ1-2; size: NA; CDR3: AISEQGSEGYT
V: TRBV5-4; J: TRBJ2-1; size: NA; CDR3: ASSSGQGAGSYNEQF
V: TRBV19; J: TRBJ2-7; size: NA; CDR3: ASTHGQGYEQY
V: TRBV5-1; J: TRBJ2-3; size: NA; CDR3: ASSLAQPGLGTDTQY
V: TRBV5-1; J: TRBJ1-1; size: NA; CDR3: ASSSRSDTEAF
V: TRBV11-2; J: TRBJ1-5; size: few; CDR3: ASSQGANGNQPQH
V: TRBV28; J: TRBJ2-6; size: few; CDR3: ASSDSGANVLT
V: TRBV9; J: TRBJ2-5; size: few; CDR3: ASSDGQGPQETQY
V: TRBV30; J: TRBJ1-4; size: NA; CDR3: ALERGEKLF